This passage covers 7 T cell receptor beta chains from one sample sequenced in a study of cytomegalovirus exposure and HLA in healthy donors. Libraries were prepared by immunoSEQ multiplex PCR; TCRdb keeps only in-frame clonotypes and omits some of them. The sample yields roughly 280,000 clones, around 85% seen once. The specimen sequenced was PBMCs. The receptors stem from a woman between 18 and 30 years old in good health and CMV-seronegative.

The chain carries TRBV13 and TRBJ2-7; D is possibly TRBD1 (6 bases). Per germline, CDR1 PRHDT and CDR2 FYEKMQ (reference sequence). The germline V and J ends were trimmed by 5 bases and 2 bases, with 13 bases remaining between them. The CDR3 is made up of 14 amino acids. Here the CDR3 reads CASSPGPGAYEQYF. CDR3 in DNA: TGTGCCAGCAGCCCAGGCCCAGGGGCCTACGAGCAGTACTTC.

The chain links TRBV28 to TRBJ1-6; D not resolved. CDR1 is MDHEN, CDR2 SYDVKM, per germline. The length of the CDR3 is 12 residues. Trimming took 2 bases from V and 9 from J, leaving 5 bases between them. The CDR3 coding sequence is TGTGCCAGCAGTTTACCTCTTTCACCCCTCCACTTT. Translated: CASSLPLSPLHF.

This chain uses TRBV28 with TRBJ1-6, with a weak D call TRBD1 (6 bases). The germline V gene has CDR1 MDHEN and CDR2 SYDVKM. Trimming removed 8 bases at V and 7 bases at J, with 12 bases between. The CDR3 contains 13 residues. As DNA, the CDR3 is TGTGCCAGCCGGGACATCAGCAATTCACCCCTCCACTTT. Residues: CASRDISNSPLHF.

The V call is TRBV11-3, the J call TRBJ1-1; TRBD1 aligns across 8 bases. CDR1 SGHNT and CDR2 YENEEA come from the germline V gene. This CDR3 is built from 15 residues. After removal of 5 bases from V and 1 base from J, the junction contained 6 bases not matched to a gene. The DNA of the CDR3 is TGTGCCAGCAGCGGGCGGGACAGGCAGAACACTGAAGCTTTCTTT. It encodes CASSGRDRQNTEAFF.

This clone was detected only a few times. The chain carries TRBV7-9 and TRBJ2-7; 7 nucleotides line up with TRBD1. The CDR3 is made up of 13 amino acids. The V gene end was trimmed by 4 bases and the J gene end by 7 bases; junction bases not matched to a gene: 7. Per germline, CDR1 SEHNR and CDR2 FQNEAQ (reference sequence). The CDR3 DNA is TGTGCCAGCAGCTCCGACAGGGTGGCGGAGCAGTACTTC. Translated, it gives CASSSDRVAEQYF.

The V gene is TRBV4-1, the J gene TRBJ2-1, with a tentative D call TRBD1 (6 bases). The V gene lost 4 bases and the J gene lost 2 bases, with 9 bases spanning the gap. The CDR3 is 14 residues long. The germline V gene has CDR1 MGHRA and CDR2 YSYEKL. DNA of the CDR3: TGCGCCAGCAGCCTCGGACAGCCCTACAATGAGCAGTTCTTC. Its translation is CASSLGQPYNEQFF.

The chain couples TRBV7-9 to TRBJ2-7; D remains unclear. Germline CDR1 SEHNR, CDR2 FQNEAQ (reference sequence). This CDR3 contains 12 residues. Trimming removed 2 bases at V and 6 bases at J, with 8 bases between. CDR3 region: CASSLLGSEQYF. For the CDR3, the DNA is TGTGCCAGCAGCTTACTAGGAAGCGAGCAGTACTTC.